Listed here is a single T cell receptor beta chain. This clone has only one observation. Which antigen it targets is not known. No per-base quality is available; no much larger clone lies one base away. Patients with a history of autoimmune disease or receiving systemic immunosuppression were excluded from the trial. Peripheral blood for TCR sequencing was drawn from every dose cohort at baseline, at cycle 4 day 1 and at cycle 7 day 1. Samples came from an open-label, multicenter, first-in-human phase I dose-escalation trial of ivuxolimab. Adults with locally advanced or metastatic head and neck squamous cell, hepatocellular, melanoma or renal cell carcinoma were enrolled in the trial. Before TCR sequencing, CD4+ T cells and CD8+ T cells from peripheral blood were sorted into separate populations. The data derive from a study of OX40 agonist ivuxolimab in advanced cancers. Looking at the study overall: Ivuxolimab was an agonistic, fully human IgG2 monoclonal antibody directed against OX40 (CD134), a costimulatory receptor. Partial responses occurred in three dose-escalation patients: two with cutaneous melanoma and one with hepatocellular carcinoma. Intravenous ivuxolimab was administered to patients every 2 weeks at six dose levels: 0.01, 0.1, 0.3, 1.5, 3 and 10 mg/kg. Prior anti-PD-1, anti-PD-L1 or anti-CTLA-4 therapy was permitted, and checkpoint inhibitors had been received by less than 45% of dose-escalation patients. The paper covers the monotherapy dose-escalation part of the phase I ivuxolimab trial, which included N ≈ 50 patients. Among the approximately 50 dose-escalation patients, about 19 had hepatocellular carcinoma, 15 or so melanoma, 9 renal cell carcinoma and 9 head and neck cancer. Peripheral TCRbeta sequencing aimed to test whether ivuxolimab altered TCR sequence diversity and caused clonal T-cell expansion. A male proportion of around 81% and a mean age of around 60 years, ranging from 23 to 79, were recorded for the dose-escalation cohort.

To sequence the TCRbeta CDR3 region, genomic DNA was isolated from the sorted cells. The immunoSEQ Assay was used for sequencing of TCRbeta CDR3 regions. Imported from immuneACCESS, the table was reduced by TCRdb to in-frame sequences with V and J called. These copies leave out some clones; in studies compared against another copy, an unresolved V gene accounts for under half, and the cause of the remainder is not known. The sample table contains tens of thousands of clones; only one count was recorded for around 92% of them. The ten largest account for 7.1% of the sample. Broader findings and caveats from the paper: The antigen specificity of the peripheral T cells that underwent clonal expansion was not determined. On average, CD8+ T cells showed more expanded clones than CD4+ T cells after ivuxolimab. In the 0.1-3.0 mg/kg groups, partial responders were among the patients with the lowest normalized peripheral clonal expansion, particularly in CD8+ T cells. Clonal expansion of both CD4+ and CD8+ blood T cells was observed from baseline to week 6 at doses 0.1 to 3.0 mg/kg. Low levels of normalized T-cell clonal expansion were also seen in some patients who did not respond.

Via the germline V gene (reference sequence), CDR1 is SGHNT and CDR2 YYREEE. V drops 2 bases and J drops 6 bases, leaving 12 bases in between. The CDR3 runs 13 amino acids, cysteine and phenylalanine included. The entry retains the CDR3 DNA only, 39 bases that are in frame from base 1. Rearrangement joined TRBV5-4 to TRBJ2-7; TRBD2 could be the D gene, as 6 bases match. This sequence originates from an adult with an advanced solid tumor such as melanoma, head and neck, liver or kidney cancer. The material sequenced was CD4+ or CD8+ T cells sorted from blood, taken in a trial of the OX40 agonist ivuxolimab. The DNA is as follows: TGTGCCAGCAGCTTACGACTAGTGGGCGAGCAGTACTTC. It translates to CASSLRLVGEQYF.